This entry lists 12 T cell receptor beta chains sequenced from one sample in a study of OX40 agonist ivuxolimab in advanced cancers. TCRdb's copy holds only in-frame clones and misses some; the assay was immunoSEQ multiplex PCR. The sample holds fewer than 80,000 clones, 89% seen once. The material sequenced was CD4+ or CD8+ T cells sorted from blood, taken in a trial of the OX40 agonist ivuxolimab. These receptors came from an adult with an advanced solid tumor such as melanoma, head and neck, liver or kidney cancer.

The V gene is TRBV30, the J gene TRBJ1-6; D perhaps matches TRBD1 (5 bases). V lost 1 base, J lost 4 bases, and 5 bases lay in between. Germline V gene lookup returns CDR1 GTSNPN and CDR2 SVGIG (reference sequence). This CDR3 region has 13 residues. CDR3 sequence: CAWSGQYNSPLHF. The CDR3 coding sequence is TGTGCCTGGAGTGGACAGTATAATTCACCCCTCCACTTT.

This chain joins TRBV12-5 and TRBJ2-5; tentative D call: TRBD1 (6 bases). Germline V lookup: CDR1 LGHNT, CDR2 FRNRAP. V was pared by 6 bases and J by 4 bases, with 9 bases between. The CDR3 sequence is 12 residues long. The CDR3 DNA is TGTGCTAGTGGGGGGACATCAGAGACCCAGTACTTC. Its protein is CASGGTSETQYF.

The chain uses TRBV11-3 and TRBJ2-1; maybe TRBD2 (6 bases). The CDR3 has 15 amino acids. Trimming removed 9 bases from V and 1 base from J, with 16 bases in between. CDR1 is SGHNT, CDR2 YENEEA, per germline. CDR3 protein: CASAFSGGSYNEQFF. CDR3 DNA sequence: TGTGCCAGTGCCTTTAGCGGTGGATCCTACAATGAGCAGTTCTTC.

V usage is TRBV27 and J usage is TRBJ2-3; D not resolved. The V gene's germline CDR1 is MNHEY and CDR2 SMNVEV (reference sequence). V lost 3 bases, J lost 4 bases, and 8 bases lay in between. The CDR3 loop spans 13 amino acids. CDR3 protein: CASSFLRSDTQYF. The CDR3 nucleotides are TGTGCCAGCAGTTTTCTAAGGTCAGATACGCAGTATTTT.

CDR3 sequence: CASSGTRFNEQYF. The CDR3 DNA follows: TGTGCCAGCAGTGGGACCCGTTTTAACGAGCAGTACTTC. The chain couples TRBV2 to TRBJ2-7; D gene unclear. Per germline, CDR1 SNHLY and CDR2 FYNNEI. The CDR3 runs to 13 residues. Trimming cost V 4 bases and J 5 bases, with 12 bases left between them.

V and J are TRBV12-5 and TRBJ2-2; maybe TRBD2 (6 bases). V shed 1 base and J shed 6 bases, with 12 bases lying between them. Germline-derived CDR1 and CDR2 are LGHNT and FRNRAP. The CDR3 loop spans 15 amino acids. The CDR3 sequence: CASGLAGVVPGELFF. As DNA, the CDR3 is TGTGCTAGTGGTTTGGCGGGAGTGGTGCCCGGGGAGCTGTTTTTT.

The rearrangement uses TRBV4-1 and TRBJ1-2; D is ambiguous. Germline V gives CDR1 MGHRA, CDR2 YSYEKL. The CDR3 is made up of 15 amino acids. The V gene lost 3 bases and the J gene lost 3 bases, with 14 bases spanning the gap. The CDR3 loop reads CASSQGTAKYYGYTF. Written as DNA, the CDR3 is TGCGCCAGCAGCCAGGGCACAGCTAAGTACTATGGCTACACCTTC.

The J gene is TRBJ1-5, the V gene TRBV6-5, with unresolved D. Germline V CDR1 and CDR2: MNHEY, SVGAGI. Trimming pared 6 bases from V and 5 bases from J, leaving 11 bases between. This CDR3 contains 13 residues. The CDR3 region has the DNA TGTGCCAGCAGCCCCGAAGGTTATCAGCCCCAGCATTTT. It yields the protein CASSPEGYQPQHF.

This clone was recorded a few times. The rearrangement uses TRBV27 and TRBJ1-2; D is perhaps TRBD1 (5 bases). Deletions cut 2 bases from V and 8 bases from J, with 15 bases between. The CDR3 loop spans 14 amino acids. In germline, CDR1 is MNHEY, CDR2 SMNVEV (reference sequence). In DNA, the CDR3 is TGTGCCAGCAGTTTAAGGGGTCCTTCGGAGGGCTACACCTTC. Its translation is CASSLRGPSEGYTF.

This clone was detected a few times. This chain connects TRBV6-1 to TRBJ2-7; D not certain. Per the germline V gene, CDR1 is MNHNS and CDR2 is SASEGT. Deletions cut 3 bases from V and 7 bases from J, with 7 bases between. The CDR3 is made up of 11 amino acids. The CDR3 DNA reads as TGTGCCAGCAGTGATGGTTTAGAGCAGTACTTC. Translated, it gives CASSDGLEQYF.

The V and J genes are TRBV4-1 and TRBJ2-4; TRBD2 matches at 15 bases. Germline lookup yields CDR1 MGHRA and CDR2 YSYEKL. The CDR3 runs to 21 residues. The ends lost 3 bases at V and 4 bases at J; junction bases unmatched: 16. The DNA of the CDR3 is TGCGCCAGCAGCCACCTACCGGGACTAGCGGGAGGAATGGTGGGTAAAAACATTCAGTACTTC. It yields the protein CASSHLPGLAGGMVGKNIQYF.

This chain joins TRBV30 and TRBJ1-2, with TRBD1 matching 8 bases. The CDR3 covers 14 residues. The J segment lost 6 bases and the V segment lost 3 bases, leaving 9 bases of the junction unmatched. The germline V gene encodes CDR1 GTSNPN and CDR2 SVGIG (reference sequence). Here the CDR3 DNA reads TGTGCCTGGAGGCGAGACAGGGGAGGGCATGGCTACACCTTC. Protein product: CAWRRDRGGHGYTF.